This T cell receptor (beta chain) stems from a study of T cells in Graves' hyperthyroidism and ophthalmopathy. As for the study in general: At initial diagnosis, before any treatment had begun, peripheral blood was obtained.

Amplification targeted TCR beta CDR3 regions from RNA transcripts. TCR CDR3 regions were first amplified by RT-PCR with HTBI primers. Each CDR3 protein is one row after TCRdb ran MiXCR on the multiplex PCR reads. Found here are approximately 590,000 distinct CDR3 sequences, around a sixth of them singletons; the top ten hold less than 9.5%. V was cut by 6 bases and J by 8 bases, with 25 bases left in between. This CDR3 is built from 16 residues. The V gene's germline CDR1 is SGHAT and CDR2 FQNNGV. The sequenced material came from blood. The chain joins TRBV11-2 to TRBJ1-1; D possibly corresponds to TRBD1 (5 bases). The TCR was taken from a young woman with Graves' hyperthyroidism. The CDR3 nucleotides read TGTGCCAGCAGTGAATTGGGGCGGGGCGGCTTTCCGGAAGCTTTCTTT. It encodes CASSELGRGGFPEAFF.